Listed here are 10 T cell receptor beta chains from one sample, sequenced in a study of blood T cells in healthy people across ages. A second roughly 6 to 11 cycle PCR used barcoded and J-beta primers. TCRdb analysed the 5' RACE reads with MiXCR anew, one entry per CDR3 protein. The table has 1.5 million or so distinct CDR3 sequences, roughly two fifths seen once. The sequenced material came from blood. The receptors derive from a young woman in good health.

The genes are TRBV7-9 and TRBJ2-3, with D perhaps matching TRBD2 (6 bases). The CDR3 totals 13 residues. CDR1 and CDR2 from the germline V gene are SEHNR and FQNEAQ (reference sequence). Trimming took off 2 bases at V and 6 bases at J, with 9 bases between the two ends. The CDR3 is CASSLPAGDTQYF. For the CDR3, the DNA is TGTGCCAGCAGCTTACCGGCGGGGGATACGCAGTATTTT.

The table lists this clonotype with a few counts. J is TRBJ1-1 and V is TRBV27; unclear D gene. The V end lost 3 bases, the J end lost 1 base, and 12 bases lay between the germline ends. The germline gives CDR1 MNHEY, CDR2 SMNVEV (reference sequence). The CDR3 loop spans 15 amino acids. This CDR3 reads CASSFIGSGNTEAFF. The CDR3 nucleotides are TGTGCCAGCAGTTTCATAGGGTCTGGGAACACTGAAGCTTTCTTT.

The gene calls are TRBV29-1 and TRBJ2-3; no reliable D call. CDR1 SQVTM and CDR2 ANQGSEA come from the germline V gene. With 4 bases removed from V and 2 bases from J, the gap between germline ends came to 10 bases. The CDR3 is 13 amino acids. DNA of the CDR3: TGCAGCGTTGCAACGGGCCTCACAGATACGCAGTATTTT. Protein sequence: CSVATGLTDTQYF.

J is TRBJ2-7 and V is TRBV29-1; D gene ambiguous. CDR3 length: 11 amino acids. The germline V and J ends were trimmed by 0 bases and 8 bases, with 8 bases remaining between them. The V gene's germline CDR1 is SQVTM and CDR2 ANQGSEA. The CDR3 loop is CSVEDWLKQYF. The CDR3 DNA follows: TGCAGCGTTGAAGATTGGCTTAAGCAGTACTTC.

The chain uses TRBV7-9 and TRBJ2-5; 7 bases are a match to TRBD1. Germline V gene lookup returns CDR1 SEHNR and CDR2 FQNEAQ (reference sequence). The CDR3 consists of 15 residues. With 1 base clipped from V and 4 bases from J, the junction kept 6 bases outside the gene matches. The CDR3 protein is CASSLVGAGGETQYF. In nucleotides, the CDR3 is TGTGCCAGCAGCTTAGTAGGGGCAGGGGGAGAGACCCAGTACTTC.

CDR3 sequence: CSARLAGGTDEQFF. The CDR3, as DNA: TGCAGTGCAAGACTAGCGGGAGGGACCGATGAGCAGTTCTTC. The chain joins TRBV20-1 to TRBJ2-1; 14 bases fit TRBD2. Germline V lookup: CDR1 DFQATT, CDR2 SNEGSKA (reference sequence). The CDR3 totals 14 residues. Trimming at V came to 6 bases and at J to 8 bases, leaving 6 bases not matched to a gene.

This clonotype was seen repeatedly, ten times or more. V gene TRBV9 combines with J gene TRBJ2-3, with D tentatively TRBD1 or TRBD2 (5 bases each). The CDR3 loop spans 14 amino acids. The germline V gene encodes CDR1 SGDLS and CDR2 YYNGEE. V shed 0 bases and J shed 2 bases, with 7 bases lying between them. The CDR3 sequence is CASSVVGDTDTQYF. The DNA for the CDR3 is TGTGCCAGCAGCGTAGTGGGGGACACAGATACGCAGTATTTT.

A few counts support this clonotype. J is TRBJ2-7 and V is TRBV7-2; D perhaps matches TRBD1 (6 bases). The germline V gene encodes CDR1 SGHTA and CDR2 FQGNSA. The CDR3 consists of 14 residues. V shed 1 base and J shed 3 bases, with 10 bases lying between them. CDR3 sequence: CASSLGDTGYEQYF. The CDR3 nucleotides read TGTGCCAGCAGCTTAGGGGACACAGGCTACGAGCAGTACTTC.

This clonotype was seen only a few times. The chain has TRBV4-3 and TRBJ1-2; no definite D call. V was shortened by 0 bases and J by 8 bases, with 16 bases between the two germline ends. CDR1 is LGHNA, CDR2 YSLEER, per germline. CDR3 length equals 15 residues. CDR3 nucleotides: TGCGCCAGCAGCCAAGATCAGTCAGGCGCGGGCGGCTACACCTTC. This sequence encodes CASSQDQSGAGGYTF.

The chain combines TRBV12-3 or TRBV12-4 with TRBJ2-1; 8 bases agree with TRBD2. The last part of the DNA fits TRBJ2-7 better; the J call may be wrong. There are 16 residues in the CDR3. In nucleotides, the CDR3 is TGTGCCAGCACCCTTCGGCCTAGCGGGTACTACAATGAGCAGTACTTC. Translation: CASTLRPSGYYNEQYF.